The 27 T cell receptor beta chains presented below share a single source sample, sequenced in a study of T cells in Graves' hyperthyroidism and ophthalmopathy. TCR beta CDR3 sequences were amplified from RNA transcripts. TCR CDR3 underwent first-round RT-PCR with the HTBI primer set. TCRdb passed the multiplex PCR reads through MiXCR, listing each CDR3 protein once. The table shows 660,000 or so distinct CDR3 sequences, with 45% occurring only once. Sequenced input: peripheral blood or thyroid tissue (not recorded which). These receptors all come from an adult man with Graves' disease, either hyperthyroidism or ophthalmopathy (not recorded which).

The V gene is TRBV20-1, the J gene TRBJ2-7; D might be TRBD1 (6 bases). The V gene lost 6 bases and the J gene lost 3 bases, with 9 bases spanning the gap. The CDR3 is made up of 11 amino acids. Germline-derived CDR1 and CDR2 are DFQATT and SNEGSKA (reference sequence). The CDR3 region is CSAGDNYEQYF. The CDR3 DNA is TGCAGTGCAGGGGACAACTACGAGCAGTACTTC.

This clonotype was counted a few times. The rearrangement uses TRBV7-6 and TRBJ2-7; a weak D match, TRBD2 (5 bases). Germline-derived CDR1 and CDR2 are SGHVS and FNYEAQ. The CDR3 length is 15 residues. V lost 5 bases and J lost 0, with 14 bases in between. CDR3 nucleotides: TGTGCCAGCAGCCAAGATGGAGGAAGCTCCTACGAGCAGTACTTC. This codes for CASSQDGGSSYEQYF.

The chain joins TRBV7-8 to TRBJ2-2, with D perhaps TRBD2 (7 bases). In germline, CDR1 is SGHVS, CDR2 FQNEAQ. The CDR3 loop spans 16 amino acids. Trimming removed 7 bases from V and 0 bases from J, with 15 bases in between. CDR3 protein: CASNPPGGSNTGELFF. The CDR3 nucleotides are TGTGCCAGCAACCCTCCGGGGGGCTCGAACACCGGGGAGCTGTTTTTT.

This clonotype was recorded at least ten times. The gene calls are TRBV2 and TRBJ1-2, with 7 bases fitting TRBD1. The germline gives CDR1 SNHLY, CDR2 FYNNEI. The trim removed 5 bases at V and 6 bases at J, leaving 6 bases unmatched. The CDR3 loop spans 13 amino acids. The CDR3 region has the DNA TGTGCCAGCAGTAACAGGGGCGACAATGGCTACACCTTC. This gives the protein CASSNRGDNGYTF. Variable domain in full (rest from reference TRBV2 and TRBJ1-2): EPEVTQTPSHQVTQMGQEVILRCVPISNHLYFYWYRQILGQKVEFLVSFYNNEISEKSEIFDDQFSVERPDGSNFTLKIRSTKLEDSAMYFCASSNRGDNGYTFGSGTRLTVV.

V and J are TRBV7-9 and TRBJ1-1, with TRBD1 identical over 7 bases. The CDR3 is 15 residues long. V lost 5 bases to trimming and J lost 2 bases; unmatched junction nucleotides: 8. Germline lookup yields CDR1 SEHNR and CDR2 FQNEAQ (reference sequence). CDR3: CASSHTGAPNTEAFF. The CDR3 nucleotides read TGTGCCAGCAGCCACACAGGGGCGCCCAACACTGAAGCTTTCTTT.

In its sample, this clonotype was seen many times. The chain links TRBV24-1 to TRBJ1-2, with 7 nucleotides matching TRBD1. The V gene end was trimmed by 3 bases and the J gene end by 13 bases; junction bases not matched to a gene: 10. The CDR3 sequence is 13 residues long. Germline values: CDR1 KGHDR, CDR2 SFDVKD. CDR3 in DNA: TGTGCCACCAGTGATCCGACAGGGAGCTACGGCACCTTC. Its translation is CATSDPTGSYGTF.

The chain couples TRBV7-6 to TRBJ2-2; D may match TRBD1 or TRBD2 (5 bases each). CDR3 length: 13 amino acids. The ends were cut back, 4 bases at V and 6 bases at J, with 9 bases in the middle. Germline loops: CDR1 SGHVS, CDR2 FNYEAQ. CDR3 protein: CASSWGYAGELFF. The CDR3 nucleotides read TGTGCCAGCAGCTGGGGGTATGCCGGGGAGCTGTTTTTT.

This sequence joins TRBV19 and TRBJ1-6; possible D gene TRBD1, 6 bases. Germline V gene data show CDR1 as LNHDA and CDR2 as SQIVND (reference sequence). The CDR3 has 19 residues. V was trimmed by 4 bases and J by 8 bases, leaving 27 bases between them. The CDR3 reads CASSNQQGSATRMDSPLHF. In DNA form, the CDR3 reads TGTGCCAGTAGTAACCAACAGGGCTCCGCTACGAGGATGGATTCACCCCTCCACTTT.

V is TRBV7-2 and J is TRBJ1-1; D perhaps matches TRBD1 (5 bases). This CDR3 contains 14 residues. The V and J ends lost 4 bases and 4 bases respectively, with 13 bases between them. The V gene's germline CDR1 is SGHTA and CDR2 FQGNSA. Here the CDR3 reads CASSSGAGGTEAFF. In nucleotides, the CDR3 is TGTGCCAGCAGCTCCGGAGCTGGGGGCACTGAAGCTTTCTTT.

J is TRBJ2-5 and V is TRBV29-1; 8 nucleotides match TRBD2. The CDR3 totals 14 residues. CDR1 SQVTM and CDR2 ANQGSEA come from the germline V gene. The CDR3 loop reads CSPTLGRATETQYF. CDR3 sequence (DNA): TGCAGTCCGACCCTCGGGAGGGCCACAGAGACCCAGTACTTC.

This rearrangement joins TRBV7-6 to TRBJ1-1; the match to TRBD1 covers 7 bases. From germline, CDR1 is SGHVS and CDR2 FNYEAQ. The CDR3 is made up of 17 amino acids. V gave up 6 bases and J gave up 0 bases; unmatched junction bases: 13. The CDR3 loop reads CASSRLVNRGMNTEAFF. As DNA, the CDR3 is TGTGCCAGCAGTCGTCTCGTTAACAGGGGAATGAACACTGAAGCTTTCTTT. The full variable domain, rest sourced from reference TRBV7-6 and TRBJ1-1, is GAGVSQSPRYKVTKRGQDVALRCDPISGHVSLYWYRQALGQGPEFLTYFNYEAQQDKSGLPNDRFSAERPEGSISTLTIQRTEQRDSAMYRCASSRLVNRGMNTEAFFGQGTRLTVV.

The V and J genes are TRBV5-4 and TRBJ1-2; 7 nucleotides match TRBD1. The CDR3 has 14 amino acids. The germline V gene encodes CDR1 SGHNT and CDR2 YYREEE (reference sequence). V trimming: 4 bases; J trimming: 4 bases; junction bases outside the gene matches: 7. The CDR3 sequence: CASSRTDRVYGYTF. The CDR3 DNA reads as TGTGCCAGCAGCAGAACAGACAGGGTCTATGGCTACACCTTC.

This clonotype has a count of ten or more. This sequence joins TRBV24-1 and TRBJ1-5; unclear D gene. V lost 3 bases and J lost 4, with 9 bases in between. The CDR3 is 14 residues long. CDR1 is KGHDR and CDR2 is SFDVKD in the germline V gene. For the CDR3, the DNA is TGTGCCACCAGTGATCGTCAGATAAATCAGCCCCAGCATTTT. Protein: CATSDRQINQPQHF.

This clonotype was seen many times. The chain couples TRBV19 to TRBJ2-5, with TRBD1 matching over 8 bases. The CDR3 sequence is 14 residues long. Trimming at V came to 5 bases and at J to 1 base, leaving 3 bases not matched to a gene. In germline, CDR1 is LNHDA, CDR2 SQIVND (reference sequence). The CDR3 protein is CASSSGQGQETQYF. The CDR3 DNA sequence: TGTGCCAGTAGTTCCGGACAGGGCCAAGAGACCCAGTACTTC.

The rearrangement joins TRBV29-1 to TRBJ2-5; D may correspond to TRBD1 or TRBD2 (5 bases each). CDR1 is SQVTM, CDR2 ANQGSEA, per germline. V dropped 6 bases and J dropped 5 bases, with 13 bases sitting between them. The CDR3 runs to 12 residues. In DNA form, the CDR3 reads TGCAGCGTAGGGCACAGGAGGGAGACCCAGTACTTC. Its protein is CSVGHRRETQYF.

This clonotype was observed at least ten times. This chain links TRBV2 with TRBJ2-5; D is undetermined. This CDR3 is 12 amino acids long. The V end lost 8 bases, the J end lost 0 bases, and 7 bases lay between the germline ends. The germline CDR1 and CDR2 sequences are SNHLY and FYNNEI. The CDR3 loop reads CASVGHQETQYF. In DNA, the CDR3 is TGTGCCAGCGTGGGCCACCAAGAGACCCAGTACTTC.

V and J are TRBV11-2 and TRBJ1-3; D is perhaps TRBD1 (5 bases). CDR1 is SGHAT, CDR2 FQNNGV, per germline. This CDR3 comprises 14 residues. V lost 1 base and J lost 7, with 11 bases in between. This CDR3 is CASSLAAAGNTIYF. CDR3 DNA: TGTGCCAGCAGCTTAGCCGCGGCAGGGAACACCATATATTTT. Variable domain in full (rest from reference TRBV11-2 and TRBJ1-3): EAGVAQSPRYKIIEKRQSVAFWCNPISGHATLYWYQQILGQGPKLLIQFQNNGVVDDSQLPKDRFSAERLKGVDSTLKIQPAKLEDSAVYLCASSLAAAGNTIYFGEGSWLTVV.

V usage is TRBV12-3 or TRBV12-4 and J usage is TRBJ2-7, with TRBD2 matching 7 bases. Trimming took 4 bases from V and 0 from J; bases not matched to a gene: 12. The CDR3 contains 17 residues. CDR3 DNA: TGTGCCAGCAGTTCAAAAGGGGCGGGAGAGAGCTCCTACGAGCAGTACTTC. Protein product: CASSSKGAGESSYEQYF.

The chain employs TRBV7-9 and TRBJ1-5, with TRBD1 matching 8 bases. The CDR3 totals 16 residues. Germline loops: CDR1 SEHNR, CDR2 FQNEAQ (reference sequence). V lost 1 base and J lost 5; bases outside the gene matches: 7. DNA for the CDR3: TGTGCCAGCAGCTTAGGTCCCAGACAGGGGTATCAGCCCCAGCATTTT. It encodes CASSLGPRQGYQPQHF.

The gene calls are TRBV5-1 and TRBJ1-6; possibly TRBD1 for D (6 bases). In germline, CDR1 is SGHRS, CDR2 YFSETQ. The CDR3 consists of 15 residues. The V and J ends lost 3 bases and 8 bases respectively, with 15 bases between them. In nucleotides, the CDR3 is TGCGCCAGCAGCTCCGGACAGTTGTGGGATTCACCCCTCCACTTT. Residues: CASSSGQLWDSPLHF. Full variable domain (outside the CDR3, taken from reference TRBV5-1 and TRBJ1-6): KAGVTQTPRYLIKTRGQQVTLSCSPISGHRSVSWYQQTPGQGLQFLFEYFSETQRNKGNFPGRFSGRQFSNSRSEMNVSTLELGDSALYLCASSSGQLWDSPLHFGNGTRLTVT.

This clonotype has more than one count but fewer than ten. CDR3 coding DNA: TGTGCCAGCACCACAGGCATCAATGAAAAACTGTTTTTT. It codes for CASTTGINEKLFF. The chain is built from TRBV6-5 and TRBJ1-4; D may be TRBD1 (5 bases). This CDR3 comprises 13 residues. V shed 7 bases and J shed 5 bases, with 11 bases lying between them. CDR1 and CDR2 (germline): MNHEY, SVGAGI.

Many counts were recorded for this clonotype. The junction does not match germline at one end; this may be a read error. The gene calls are TRBV5-1 and TRBJ1-1; D gene ambiguous. Germline CDR1 is SGHRS and CDR2 is YFSETQ. The CDR3 is made up of 14 amino acids. Here the CDR3 reads CASSLAGSGTEAFF. The CDR3 coding sequence is TGTGCCAGCAGCTTAGCAGGTTCGGGAACTGAAGCTTTCTTT.

For this clonotype: A read error may be the cause here, since a much bigger clone is one base away. The chain combines TRBV25-1 with TRBJ2-7, with D possibly being TRBD2 (6 bases). Trimming cost V 4 bases and J 2 bases, with 12 bases left between them. This CDR3 is 14 amino acids long. Germline V lookup: CDR1 MGHDK, CDR2 SYGVNS. CDR3 amino acids: CASSAQRRAYEQYF. CDR3 nucleotides: TGTGCCAGCAGTGCCCAGCGGAGGGCCTACGAGCAGTACTTC.

Details on this clonotype: This likely comes from a read error, as the CDR3 has no conserved phenylalanine or tryptophan at its end. J is TRBJ2-7 and V is TRBV7-3; D is possibly TRBD1 (5 bases). The germline V gene has CDR1 SGHTA and CDR2 FQGTGA. V shed 7 bases and J shed 4 bases, with 17 bases lying between them. The CDR3 covers 14 residues. The CDR3 DNA reads TGTGCCAGCACCCCCCCAGGCAGGGTTTACGAGCAGTACCTC. This codes for CASTPPGRVYEQYL.

This chain links TRBV29-1 with TRBJ1-2, with TRBD1 matching 10 bases. The CDR3 has 12 residues. Germline-derived CDR1 and CDR2 are SQVTM and ANQGSEA. The junction had 2 bases not matched to a gene; V was cut back by 3 bases and J by 7 bases. CDR3 nucleotides: TGCAGCGTTGAGTGGGACAGGGGTGGCTACACCTTC. As protein: CSVEWDRGGYTF. Looking up the rest from reference TRBV29-1 and TRBJ1-2 gives the full variable domain: SAVISQKPSRDICQRGTSLTIQCQVDSQVTMMFWYRQQPGQSLTLIATANQGSEATYESGFVIDKFPISRPNLTFSTLTVSNMSPEDSSIYLCSVEWDRGGYTFGSGTRLTVV.

There are a few counts of this clonotype. This sequence joins TRBV12-3 or TRBV12-4 and TRBJ1-6; 7 bases align to TRBD1. CDR3 size: 16 residues. V trimming: 1 base; J trimming: 9 bases; junction bases outside the gene matches: 9. The CDR3 sequence: CASSLGRRQGGSPLHF. The CDR3 DNA is TGTGCCAGCAGTTTAGGTCGAAGACAGGGAGGTTCACCCCTCCACTTT.

This clonotype was seen many times. The chain couples TRBV29-1 to TRBJ1-1, with D possibly being TRBD1 (5 bases). Looked up from germline, CDR1 is SQVTM and CDR2 is ANQGSEA. V was cut by 4 bases and J by 5 bases, with 14 bases left in between. CDR3 length: 13 amino acids. The CDR3 DNA is TGCAGCGTTGTTGCAGGGATGGGGACTGAAGCTTTCTTT. It translates to CSVVAGMGTEAFF.